This T cell receptor (beta chain) emerged from a study of molecular identifiers for immune sequencing clone quantification. Study conclusions and caveats: Clones exceeding 20 RNA copies carried over 98% of effector molecules but under 1% of naive-cell molecules. Sharing of a barcode by identical TCR molecules could cause highly expanded clone sizes to be underestimated.

A CD8+CD4-CCR7+CD45RA+ gate was used to sort naive CD8 T cells. This clonotype was recorded many times. Its target is unknown. Previously described methods and listed TCR primers were used for bulk TCR libraries. TCRdb fed the PCR reads into MiXCR, producing one record per CDR3 protein. The table shows under 650,000 distinct CDR3 sequences, with 15% to 20% occurring only once. The clonotype was recovered from a human donor in good health. Some libraries in this study had Jurkat cell RNA spiked in. Source material: naive CD8+ T cells from blood, with Jurkat cell RNA spiked in. Specified subset: FACS-sorted CD8+CD4-CCR7+CD45RA+ naive T cells.

CDR3 region: CASSLMGTGSLNTEAFF. CDR3 nucleotide sequence: TGTGCCAGCAGTTTAATGGGGACAGGGAGCCTGAACACTGAAGCTTTCTTT. The V call is TRBV27, the J call TRBJ1-1; TRBD1 matches 9 bases. Germline V gene data show CDR1 as MNHEY and CDR2 as SMNVEV (reference sequence). This CDR3 is 17 amino acids long. The junction had 7 bases not matched to a gene; V was cut back by 2 bases and J by 0 bases.